The clone carrying this TCR beta chain was detected only a few times. No antigen is known for it. This sample also contains other DNA sequences that code for the same CDR3. The study drew all its donors from Caucasian adults living in Nashville, Tennessee. This sample stems from a study of shared clonotypes between healthy human individuals. Study in general: CD4 naive and memory got three plates each, CD8 naive two, CD8 memory one.

Only in-frame clones appear in the TCRdb table, and some are missing; sequencing was by immunoSEQ multiplex PCR. The sample records approximately 740,000 clones, around 74% being singletons. The study, taken as a whole, reports: The naive CD4 repertoires of several donors were compared, and approximately 4.7% of clonotypes were shared.

The sequence was obtained from a young woman in good health. The sample consisted of memory CD4+ T cells sorted from blood. The sample's subset: CD45RA-negative fraction.

CDR3 sequence reads: CASSLGTDSGNTIYF. The CDR3 DNA reads TGTGCCAGCAGCTTAGGGACGGACTCTGGAAACACCATATATTTT. The chain links TRBV7-8 to TRBJ1-3; D not certain. The CDR3 length is 15 residues. The germline V and J ends were trimmed by 1 base and 0 bases, with 7 bases remaining between them. CDR1 is SGHVS and CDR2 is FQNEAQ in the germline V gene.